A single sample gave rise to the 3 T cell receptor beta chains below, sequenced in a study of Tregs in tolerant kidney transplant recipients. Using immunoSEQ multiplex PCR, the repertoire was profiled, and TCRdb retains in-frame clones only, with some absent. The sample has approximately 67,000 clones; 80% to 95% are singletons. The material sequenced was CD8+ T cells from blood, taken before the transplant. The origin of the receptors is a human donor who received a combined kidney and bone marrow transplant.

The rearrangement uses TRBV15 and TRBJ1-2; TRBD1 matches 7 bases. The CDR3 sequence is 13 residues long. The germline gives CDR1 LNHNV, CDR2 YYDKDF (reference sequence). With 9 bases clipped from V and 4 bases from J, the junction kept 8 bases outside the gene matches. DNA for the CDR3: TGTGCCACGGATAACGGGACAGTCTATGGCTACACCTTC. It is translated as CATDNGTVYGYTF.

The chain carries TRBV28 and TRBJ2-2; the D gene is possibly TRBD1 (5 bases). Germline V gives CDR1 MDHEN, CDR2 SYDVKM. The CDR3 runs to 15 residues. Trimming stripped 6 bases from V and 3 bases from J, with 14 bases between. CDR3 sequence reads: CASSEQVWYTGELFF. Written as DNA, the CDR3 is TGTGCCAGCAGCGAACAGGTGTGGTACACCGGGGAGCTGTTTTTT. The full variable domain, rest sourced from reference TRBV28 and TRBJ2-2, is DVKVTQSSRYLVKRTGEKVFLECVQDMDHENMFWYRQDPGLGLRLIYFSYDVKMKEKGDIPEGYSVSREKKERFSLILESASTNQTSMYLCASSEQVWYTGELFFGEGSRLTVL.

This clone was recorded only once. The chain carries TRBV19 and TRBJ1-1; the D is unclear. V gave up 5 bases and J gave up 1 base, with 11 bases separating them. This CDR3 contains 14 residues. CDR1 and CDR2 (germline): LNHDA, SQIVND (reference sequence). The CDR3 DNA follows: TGTGCCAGTAGTCCCGGGTCTGAGAACACTGAAGCTTTCTTT. It is translated as CASSPGSENTEAFF.